This entry describes one T cell receptor (beta chain). Participants were placed into cohorts based on the clinical history they reported. The entry originates in a study of blood T cell repertoires in COVID-19. The V end was cut by 1 base, the J end by 3 bases, with 9 bases between. This CDR3 comprises 14 residues. Per germline, CDR1 MGHDK and CDR2 SYGVNS. TCRdb's table, derived via immunoSEQ multiplex PCR, lists solely in-frame clones and lacks some. The table includes more than 300,000 clones, 85% to 95% detected once. This clonotype originated in a woman younger than 45 who had been exposed to COVID-19. Specimen: PBMCs or T cells enriched from blood (not recorded which). V usage is TRBV25-1 and J usage is TRBJ2-5; D possibly corresponds to TRBD2 (6 bases). CDR3 coding DNA: TGTGCCAGCAGTGAATCGGACTACAAAGAGACCCAGTACTTC. The encoded protein is CASSESDYKETQYF. The variable domain in full, completed from reference TRBV25-1 and TRBJ2-5, reads EADIYQTPRYLVIGTGKKITLECSQTMGHDKMYWYQQDPGMELHLIHYSYGVNSTEKGDLSSESTVSRIRTEHFPLTLESARPSHTSQYLCASSESDYKETQYFGPGTRLLVL.